This T cell receptor (beta chain) appears in the sequencing data of a study of shared clonotypes between healthy human individuals. On this clone itself: The antigen is undetermined.

Whole-study findings and limits: Specimens sampled were limited to blood, with tissue repertoires likely differing.

Evenly divided among several immunoSEQ plates was the genomic DNA of each subset. The table came from immunoSEQ multiplex PCR; TCRdb's copy has only in-frame clones and leaves some out. The data hold over 2 million clones, with around 96% observed a single time. Positively selected for CCR7, the CD45RO-negative cells used as naive CD8 cells excluded terminally differentiated effector memory CD45RA+ cells. Sequences were obtained from naive CD8+ T cells sorted from blood. This TCR was sampled from a man in his late teens or twenties in good health.

CDR3 amino acids: CASSETRGADTQYF. The CDR3 nucleotides are TGTGCCAGCAGTGAGACGAGGGGCGCAGATACGCAGTATTTT. The chain has TRBV6-1 and TRBJ2-3, with D perhaps matching TRBD1 or TRBD2 (5 bases each). The CDR3 has 14 amino acids. Trimming removed 3 bases from V and 4 bases from J, with 11 bases in between. Germline-derived CDR1 and CDR2 are MNHNS and SASEGT.